This TCR beta chain was identified during a study of T cell clones after liver transplantation. Across the study: TCRbeta sequencing after a pre-transplant mixed lymphocyte reaction identified graft-donor-reactive clones, later tracked in post-transplant blood.

After removal of 4 bases from V and 2 bases from J, the junction contained 5 bases not matched to a gene. This CDR3 contains 15 residues. The germline V gene encodes CDR1 SEHNR and CDR2 FQNEAQ (reference sequence). Repertoires were generated with immunoSEQ multiplex PCR, while TCRdb's copy carries only in-frame clones and drops some. The sample holds some 70,000 clones, 80% seen once. This specimen consisted of CD4+ T cells from blood, obtained before liver transplant. V usage is TRBV7-9 and J usage is TRBJ2-5; 9 nucleotides align to TRBD2. The source is a human donor who received a liver transplant. The CDR3 DNA reads TGTGCCAGCAGCTCCCGACTAGCGGCACAAGAGACCCAGTACTTC. Amino acids: CASSSRLAAQETQYF.